The T cell receptor beta chain described here comes from a study of regulatory T cells in long-lasting Graves disease. In its sample, this clonotype was seen a few times. V lost 8 bases and J 0 bases, leaving 10 bases between the germline ends. Per germline, CDR1 MNHEY and CDR2 SMNVEV (reference sequence). The CDR3 is 13 residues long. Both iRepertoire HTBI primers and Arm-PCR of CDR3 regions were used to build the TCR beta libraries. Authors' analysis steps: Throughout the samples, researchers identified some 57 TRBV and some 14 TRBJ segments. One entry per CDR3 protein results from TCRdb running MiXCR on the multiplex PCR reads. Clone size and V and J calls follow TCRdb, not the original study. This sample has hundreds of thousands of distinct CDR3 sequences, with less than 25% found just once. The time point here: persistent/refractory GD, antithyroid drugs over 5 years with positive TRAb. PBMC-derived RNA was used for the TCR library.

This TCR was recovered from a female donor with Graves disease. Sequencing was performed on peripheral blood mononuclear cells (PBMCs), taken when the disease was refractory, from a patient treated with antithyroid drugs. The gene calls are TRBV27 and TRBJ1-2; D not certain. The CDR3 bases are TGTGCCAGCCGGACGCTAGCTAACTATGGCTACACCTTC. Translation: CASRTLANYGYTF.